These T cell receptor beta chains were read from a single sample in a study of vaccination and CD4 T cells after COVID-19. TCRdb re-called the PCR reads with MiXCR, one entry per CDR3 protein. The data contain roughly 8,000 distinct CDR3 sequences, around half of them seen just once; the ten biggest clones take up about 20%. No antigen has been identified for these receptors. The sequenced sample was CD4+ T cells from blood, cultured in vitro. The source is a human donor who had recovered from COVID-19. CDR3s include the opening cysteine and the closing phenylalanine or tryptophan. A D gene is named only where the DNA matches it firmly. Rows give clone size only sometimes, using once, few, many, or a class for an expanded clone.

J gene | D gene | V gene | clone size | CDR3 protein | CDR3 DNA
TRBJ1-1 | - | TRBV4-3 | - | CASSRDSRGNTEAFF | TGCGCCAGCAGCCGGGATTCTAGGGGTAACACTGAAGCTTTCTTT
TRBJ2-7 | TRBD1 | TRBV5-6 | - | CASSPGTGLDEQYF | TGTGCCAGCAGCCCGGGGACAGGGCTCGACGAGCAGTACTTC
TRBJ1-6 | - | TRBV12-3/TRBV12-4 | few | CASRDRERHSPLHF | TGTGCCAGCAGGGACCGGGAGCGGCATTCACCCCTCCACTTT
TRBJ1-2 | - | TRBV24-1 | few | CATSDEGGCGYTF | TGTGCCACCAGTGATGAGGGGGGCTGTGGCTACACCTTC
TRBJ2-6 | - | TRBV4-1 | - | CASSQDVSSGANVLTF | TGCGCCAGCAGCCAAGACGTAAGCTCTGGGGCCAACGTCCTGACTTTC
TRBJ1-2 | - | TRBV12-5 | few | CASAATVTNYGYTF | TGTGCTAGTGCCGCTACTGTTACTAACTATGGCTACACCTTC
TRBJ1-5 | - | TRBV2 | - | CASRRDVNQPQHF | TGTGCCAGCAGGCGGGACGTGAATCAGCCCCAGCATTTT
TRBJ1-1 | TRBD1 | TRBV28 | - | CAVQGFRNTEAFF | TGTGCTGTACAGGGGTTTAGGAACACTGAAGCTTTCTTT
TRBJ2-3 | - | TRBV20-1 | hyperexpanded | CSASQRGTSTDTQYF | TGCAGTGCTTCACAACGCGGAACTAGCACAGATACGCAGTATTTT
TRBJ2-2 | - | TRBV4-2 | - | CASSQDGRSWELFF | TGTGCCAGCAGCCAAGATGGGCGGAGCTGGGAGCTGTTTTTT
TRBJ1-2 | TRBD1 | TRBV7-9 | large | CASSLGRGTGRGYTF | TGTGCCAGCAGCTTGGGGCGAGGGACAGGTCGGGGCTACACCTTC
TRBJ1-3 | - | TRBV21-1 | - | CASVRETSGNTIYF | TGTGCCAGCGTAAGAGAGACCTCTGGAAACACCATATATTTT
TRBJ2-7 | - | TRBV20-1 | - | CSAPHREPYEQYF | TGCAGTGCTCCGCACAGGGAACCCTACGAGCAGTACTTC
TRBJ2-2 | - | TRBV5-4 | - | CASSQRTRVGAGELFF | TGTGCCAGCAGCCAAAGAACCCGGGTGGGCGCCGGGGAGCTGTTTTTT
TRBJ1-1 | - | TRBV18 | - | CASSPLGPGTGNTEAFF | TGTGCCAGCTCACCACTAGGGCCAGGGACCGGTAACACTGAAGCTTTCTTT
TRBJ2-3 | - | TRBV6-1 | - | CASRSDTTDTQYF | TGTGCCAGCAGATCAGATACCACAGATACGCAGTATTTT
TRBJ1-1 | - | TRBV12-3/TRBV12-4 | once | CASRGRGETEAFF | TGTGCCAGCAGAGGGAGGGGGGAGACTGAAGCTTTCTTT
TRBJ1-1 | - | TRBV20-1 | once | CSSAPGLNTEAFF | TGCAGTAGCGCCCCGGGACTGAACACTGAAGCTTTCTTT
TRBJ2-1 | TRBD2 | TRBV7-3 | - | CASSLSASGMYNEQFF | TGTGCCAGCAGCTTAAGCGCTAGCGGGATGTACAATGAGCAGTTCTTC
TRBJ1-2 | - | TRBV12-3/TRBV12-4 | - | CASSTHYGYTF | TGTGCCAGCAGTACTCACTATGGCTACACCTTC
TRBJ1-1 | - | TRBV20-1 | - | CSAPVGGTEAFF | TGCAGTGCTCCCGTCGGGGGCACTGAAGCTTTCTTT
TRBJ1-2 | TRBD1 | TRBV24-1 | - | CATSDGQGGDYGYTF | TGTGCCACCAGTGACGGACAGGGCGGTGACTATGGCTACACCTTC
TRBJ2-6 | - | TRBV19 | - | CASSARGPGANVLTF | TGTGCCAGTAGTGCCCGGGGGCCTGGGGCCAACGTCCTGACTTTC
TRBJ1-4 | - | TRBV30 | - | CAWSVHPGGKLFF | TGTGCCTGGAGTGTCCACCCCGGGGGTAAACTGTTTTTT
TRBJ1-1 | - | TRBV7-2 | few | CASSLEYMNTEAFF | TGTGCCAGCAGCTTAGAGTACATGAACACTGAAGCTTTCTTT
TRBJ1-2 | TRBD1 | TRBV3-1 | once | CASSHRDSRNYGYTF | TGTGCCAGCAGCCACCGGGACAGTCGCAACTATGGCTACACCTTC
TRBJ1-2 | TRBD1 | TRBV6-5 | - | CASSYSAGQGYGYTF | TGTGCCAGCAGTTACTCGGCGGGACAGGGATATGGCTACACCTTC
TRBJ1-1 | TRBD1 | TRBV7-2 | - | CASSQQGKVNTEAFF | TGTGCCAGCAGCCAACAGGGGAAGGTGAACACTGAAGCTTTCTTT
TRBJ1-5 | - | TRBV6-1 | few | CASSRSNQPQHF | TGTGCCAGCAGCCGAAGCAATCAGCCCCAGCATTTT
TRBJ1-2 | - | TRBV19 | - | CASRGDTLNYGYTF | TGTGCCAGTCGCGGTGACACCTTAAACTATGGCTACACCTTC
TRBJ2-7 | - | TRBV7-2 | few | CASREGGRTSQEQYF | TGTGCCAGCAGGGAGGGGGGGCGAACGTCGCAGGAGCAGTACTTC
TRBJ2-2 | - | TRBV4-3 | few | CASSQVQAWNTGELFF | TGCGCCAGCAGCCAAGTACAAGCGTGGAACACCGGGGAGCTGTTTTTT
TRBJ1-1 | - | TRBV7-2 | few | CASSKGRIPNTEAFF | TGTGCCAGCAGCAAAGGGCGTATTCCGAACACTGAAGCTTTCTTT
TRBJ1-2 | TRBD1 | TRBV3-1 | - | CASSSRDRPRAYGYTF | TGTGCCAGCAGCTCCCGGGACAGACCGAGGGCCTATGGCTACACCTTC
TRBJ1-4 | - | TRBV20-1 | once | CSARDGRDNEKLFF | TGCAGTGCTAGAGATGGGAGGGACAATGAAAAACTGTTTTTT
TRBJ2-7 | - | TRBV6-2/TRBV6-3 | - | CASSRTEIPYEQYF | TGTGCCAGCAGCCGGACGGAAATTCCCTACGAGCAGTACTTC
TRBJ2-1 | TRBD2 | TRBV27 | - | CASSLGRLAGENEQFF | TGTGCCAGCAGTTTAGGGCGGCTAGCGGGAGAAAATGAGCAGTTCTTC
TRBJ1-3 | - | TRBV6-1 | - | CASSEIRTNSGNTIYF | TGTGCCAGCAGTGAAATTCGGACAAACTCTGGAAACACCATATATTTT
TRBJ1-5 | - | TRBV6-2/TRBV6-3 | - | CASSPTQSRLQPQHF | TGTGCCAGCAGTCCGACGCAAAGTCGGCTTCAGCCCCAGCATTTT
TRBJ2-2 | - | TRBV24-1 | - | CATSDTTASRTGELFF | TGTGCCACCAGTGATACTACAGCGTCCCGCACCGGGGAGCTGTTTTTT
TRBJ2-5 | - | TRBV7-6 | few | CASSLRGRQETQYF | TGTGCTAGCAGCTTACGGGGGCGGCAAGAGACCCAGTACTTC
TRBJ2-7 | TRBD1 | TRBV28 | - | CASSSTSGGAGFYEQYF | TGTGCCAGCAGCTCCACATCAGGGGGCGCGGGTTTCTACGAGCAGTACTTC
TRBJ1-4 | - | TRBV2 | - | CASTNSGLPGEKLFF | TGTGCCAGCACTAATTCGGGACTCCCGGGTGAAAAACTGTTTTTT
TRBJ1-2 | - | TRBV7-2 | few | CATIRTPGRNGYTF | TGTGCCACGATAAGAACCCCGGGGAGGAATGGCTACACCTTC
TRBJ2-7 | TRBD2 | TRBV7-6 | - | CASSSYASGASYEQYF | TGTGCCAGCAGCTCCTACGCCAGCGGGGCCTCCTACGAGCAGTACTTC
TRBJ1-2 | - | TRBV2 | - | CASSEVSQDYGYTF | TGTGCCAGCAGTGAAGTCTCGCAGGACTATGGCTACACCTTC
TRBJ2-3 | - | TRBV6-2/TRBV6-3 | - | CASSYGRHTDTQYF | TGTGCCAGCAGTTATGGGCGGCACACAGATACGCAGTATTTT
TRBJ1-1 | - | TRBV20-1 | few | CSARGDTEAFF | TGCAGTGCTAGGGGGGACACTGAAGCTTTCTTT
TRBJ1-1 | TRBD1 | TRBV20-1 | - | CSATEQGALGAFF | TGCAGTGCTACGGAACAGGGGGCCCTGGGAGCTTTCTTT
TRBJ1-5 | - | TRBV5-4 | - | CASSPGGVGQPQHF | TGTGCCAGCAGCCCAGGAGGAGTCGGTCAGCCCCAGCATTTT
TRBJ1-3 | - | TRBV27 | - | CASSLRRGAGNTIYF | TGTGCCAGCAGTTTACGGAGGGGGGCGGGAAACACCATATATTTT
TRBJ2-7 | TRBD2 | TRBV27 | - | CASSLSSGNTYEQYF | TGTGCCAGCAGTTTATCCAGCGGGAACACCTACGAGCAGTACTTC
TRBJ2-1 | - | TRBV2 | once | CASRLLRGALYNEQFF | TGTGCCAGCAGACTACTCCGGGGCGCTCTCTACAATGAGCAGTTCTTC
TRBJ2-7 | - | TRBV6-5 | - | CASSYSDTSYEQYF | TGTGCCAGCAGTTACTCAGACACCTCCTACGAGCAGTACTTC
TRBJ2-7 | TRBD2 | TRBV20-1 | - | CSASRALAGPYEQYF | TGCAGTGCTAGCCGGGCGCTAGCGGGACCCTACGAGCAGTACTTC